The entry below gives a single TCR beta chain sequence along with its context. The antigen is undetermined. Per germline, CDR1 SGHTS and CDR2 YDEGEE. The CDR3 loop spans 14 amino acids. J lost 6 bases, V lost 3 bases, and 4 bases had no gene match. MiXCR was run by TCRdb on the RT-PCR reads, yielding one entry per CDR3 protein. Of approximately 520,000 distinct CDR3 sequences listed, about 25% are singletons. This sample is part of a study of response to subunit inactivated influenza vaccine. Overall study findings and caveats: That few new T cells are recruited by each seasonal influenza vaccination was the authors' suggestion.

The receptor was isolated from a man aged 45-60 years who received an inactivated influenza vaccine. The V gene is TRBV5-8, the J gene TRBJ2-2, with 8 bases that match TRBD2. The starting material was CD4+ T cells sorted from PBMCs, obtained about 5 days after vaccination. This CDR3 reads CASSSWTSPGELFF. The CDR3 region has the DNA TGTGCCAGCAGCTCATGGACTAGCCCCGGGGAGCTGTTTTTT.